A selection of T cell receptor beta chains follows, all from one sample in a study of blood T cell repertoires in COVID-19. Assay used: immunoSEQ multiplex PCR; TCRdb lists only in-frame clones, some missing. The data show 160,000 or so clones, roughly 87% seen once. The sample taken for sequencing was peripheral blood. All receptors come from a woman aged 55-75 years who had recovered from COVID-19. Both conserved end residues are part of each CDR3. The order of the fields is J gene, clone size, V gene, D gene, CDR3 protein, CDR3 DNA. The D gene is left open where the match is weak. The listing skips clone size in some rows; elsewhere it reads once, few, many or a size class.

TRBJ2-7 - TRBV20-1 - CSAQFSYEQYF TGCAGTGCTCAATTTTCCTACGAGCAGTACTTC
TRBJ2-3 - TRBV7-2 TRBD2 CASSLEWQLAGGFDTQYF TGTGCCAGCAGCTTAGAGTGGCAACTAGCGGGGGGGTTTGATACGCAGTATTTT
TRBJ1-3 - TRBV10-3 TRBD1 CAITGTAGNTIYF TGTGCCATCACCGGGACAGCTGGAAACACCATATATTTT
TRBJ2-7 once TRBV3-1/TRBV3-2 TRBD2 CASSQDNPSTSGGLYEQYF TGTGCCAGCAGCCAAGATAACCCCTCGACTAGCGGGGGGCTCTACGAGCAGTACTTC
TRBJ1-2 - TRBV3-1/TRBV3-2 TRBD1 CASSPRDRPNYGYTF TGTGCCAGCAGCCCACGGGACAGACCTAACTATGGCTACACCTTC
TRBJ2-7 - TRBV18 TRBD1 CASSLTQGGTYEQYF TGTGCCAGCTCACTGACACAGGGGGGAACCTACGAGCAGTACTTC
TRBJ2-1 once TRBV27 TRBD2 CASSGLLGYGGNSYNEQFF TGTGCCAGCAGTGGTCTCTTGGGCTACGGGGGGAACTCCTACAATGAGCAGTTCTTC
TRBJ1-1 - TRBV6-5 - CASSYSREKAFF TGTGCCAGCAGTTACTCCCGGGAGAAAGCTTTCTTT
TRBJ2-1 few TRBV28 TRBD2 CASSPTRRGGSWSAYNEQFF TGTGCCAGCAGCCCGACTCGGCGGGGGGGATCTTGGTCGGCCTACAATGAGCAGTTCTTC
TRBJ2-3 - TRBV11-2 TRBD2 CASSPRLAGGTDTQYF TGTGCCAGCAGCCCCAGATTAGCGGGGGGCACAGATACGCAGTATTTT
TRBJ2-2 - TRBV10-3 TRBD2 CAINPGGIGELFF TGTGCCATCAACCCGGGGGGGATCGGGGAGCTGTTTTTT
TRBJ2-5 - TRBV11-3 - CASSLGLPGYETQYF TGTGCCAGCAGCTTAGGGCTGCCGGGGTATGAGACCCAGTACTTC
TRBJ2-7 - TRBV7-9 - CASSLMDQGSLEQYF TGTGCCAGCAGCTTAATGGATCAGGGGAGTTTGGAGCAGTACTTC
TRBJ1-4 - TRBV2 TRBD1 CASMDRGNGKLFF TGTGCCAGCATGGACAGGGGAAATGGAAAACTGTTTTTT
TRBJ1-5 - TRBV6-2/TRBV6-3 - CASSYVPWRQPQHF TGTGCCAGCAGTTACGTTCCTTGGAGGCAGCCCCAGCATTTT
TRBJ2-5 - TRBV5-4 TRBD2 CASSRGGGQETQYF TGTGCCAGCAGCCGGGGCGGGGGCCAAGAGACCCAGTACTTC
TRBJ2-2 - TRBV19 TRBD2 CASRPGLAGGRGTGELFF TGTGCCAGTAGGCCGGGACTAGCGGGGGGGCGAGGCACCGGGGAGCTGTTTTTT
TRBJ1-1 - TRBV7-6 - CASSQSSGGSGSEAFF TGTGCCAGCAGCCAGTCGTCCGGGGGGAGTGGTTCTGAAGCTTTCTTT
TRBJ1-5 - TRBV7-9 TRBD1 CASSPTGSGPQHF TGTGCCAGCAGCCCGACAGGGAGTGGACCCCAGCATTTT
TRBJ1-2 few TRBV5-4 TRBD1 CASSRDPPGQGTKGYTF TGTGCCAGCAGCCGGGATCCCCCGGGACAGGGGACAAAGGGCTACACCTTC